A selection of T cell receptor beta chains follows, all from one sample in a study of T cell changes during pregnancy in multiple sclerosis. The table came from immunoSEQ multiplex PCR; TCRdb's copy has only in-frame clones and leaves some out. The sample holds about 77,000 clones, about 89% seen once. Sequences were derived from peripheral blood, sampled before pregnancy. All receptors derive from a female donor with multiple sclerosis, enrolled in a pregnancy study. Both conserved end residues are trimmed from each CDR3. The order of the fields is V gene, clone size, CDR3 protein. The size field is filled for only some rows; it gives once, few, many or a size class.

TRBV7-3,once,ASSLSGGHYNEQF
TRBV30,few,ASTRELDYGYT
TRBV28,NA,ASSPGQVLKGKLF
TRBV6-5,NA,ASRAWDRNEKLF
TRBV28,few,ASSLTSVRADTQY
TRBV9,NA,ASSVVQGGETQY
TRBV7-3,NA,ASSRFGSDTQY
TRBV10-3,NA,AISEPVGTGGEKLF
TRBV6-5,NA,ASSSPGQGVYEQY
TRBV6-1,NA,ATGGQLGYNEQF
TRBV5-1,NA,ASSPGDSYNEQF
TRBV6-5,few,ASSSNPRREQY
TRBV5-7,NA,ASSLGPSIDRAYEQY
TRBV7-9,NA,ASSLLTGQGYGYT
TRBV6-4,NA,AGSLTCGGVRETQY
TRBV10-1,NA,ASSLGNTEAF
TRBV19,NA,ASSIRDSGQDEQY
TRBV5-1,NA,ASSYDAGGSGPQH
TRBV6-5,NA,ASSYSSGGWNNEQF
TRBV14,NA,ASGPRPTRWAF
TRBV10-1,NA,ASSDPGDSIYEQY
TRBV19,NA,ASSTTTGGFYEQY
TRBV7-9,few,ASSTDRRGEKLF
TRBV19,NA,ATNRDRDLYGYT
TRBV19,NA,ASSGKGATYNEQF
TRBV5-1,NA,ASSFGDRENTEAF
TRBV6-4,few,ASSELAGGPNEQF
TRBV15,NA,ATSRGGGNTEAF
TRBV29-1,NA,SVEKGASSYEQY
TRBV6-5,NA,ASNRQGWDGELF
TRBV30,NA,AWGPSGTGWNSPLH
TRBV30,NA,AWSALDRVEKLF
TRBV2,NA,ASSESRSNQPQH
TRBV7-2,NA,ASSLGGQGRPELF
TRBV5-1,NA,ASSLEFSRVGQY
TRBV5-4,NA,ASSSNFPGQSSGNTIY
TRBV7-8,NA,ASSPRLREGYEQY
TRBV7-9,NA,ASSAPGTVIEKLF
TRBV5-1,few,ASSLTGQGNQPQH
TRBV10-3,NA,AISPSRLTYNEQF